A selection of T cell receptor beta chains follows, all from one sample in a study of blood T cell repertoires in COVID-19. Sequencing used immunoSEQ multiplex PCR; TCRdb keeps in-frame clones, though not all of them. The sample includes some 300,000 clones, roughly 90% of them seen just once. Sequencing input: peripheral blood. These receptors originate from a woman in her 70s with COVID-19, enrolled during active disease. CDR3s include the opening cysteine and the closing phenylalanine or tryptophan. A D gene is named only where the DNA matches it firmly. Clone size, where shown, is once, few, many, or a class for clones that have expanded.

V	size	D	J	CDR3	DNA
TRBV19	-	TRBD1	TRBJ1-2	CASSEPSGQGYYGYTF	TGTGCCAGTAGTGAGCCGTCGGGACAGGGGTATTATGGCTACACCTTC
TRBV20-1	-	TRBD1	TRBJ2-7	CSASEVKGQSYEQYF	TGCAGTGCTAGTGAAGTGAAGGGACAGTCCTACGAGCAGTACTTC
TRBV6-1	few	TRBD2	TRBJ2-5	CASSALAGDIKETQYF	TGTGCCAGCAGTGCACTAGCGGGGGACATAAAAGAGACCCAGTACTTC
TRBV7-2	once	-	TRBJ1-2	CASSLNRDHNYGYTF	TGTGCCAGCAGCCTAAACAGGGATCATAACTATGGCTACACCTTC
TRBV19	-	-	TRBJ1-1	CASSSTVNTEAFF	TGTGCCAGTAGTTCGACAGTGAACACTGAAGCTTTCTTT
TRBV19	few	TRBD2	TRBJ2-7	CASSTSLAGSYEQYF	TGTGCCAGTAGTACCTCACTAGCGGGGTCTTACGAGCAGTACTTC
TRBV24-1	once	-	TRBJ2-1	CATSDDGGSSYNEQFF	TGTGCCACCAGTGACGACGGGGGAAGCTCCTACAATGAGCAGTTCTTC
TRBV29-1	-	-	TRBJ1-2	CSGQEGYGYTF	TGCAGCGGCCAGGAAGGATATGGCTACACCTTC
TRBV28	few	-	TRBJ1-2	CATGGDIFLYGYTF	TGTGCCACAGGAGGAGACATTTTCCTTTATGGCTACACCTTC
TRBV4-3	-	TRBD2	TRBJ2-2	CASSPRVAGGGTGELFF	TGCGCCAGCAGCCCCCGGGTAGCGGGGGGAGGGACCGGGGAGCTGTTTTTT
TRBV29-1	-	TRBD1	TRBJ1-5	CSVRTGTEYQPQHF	TGCAGCGTGAGAACCGGGACAGAATATCAGCCCCAGCATTTT
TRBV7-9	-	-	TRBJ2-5	CASSLVAVRETQYF	TGTGCCAGCAGCTTAGTGGCAGTTCGAGAGACCCAGTACTTC
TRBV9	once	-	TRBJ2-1	CASSVGVAGNENEQFF	TGTGCCAGCAGCGTAGGGGTGGCAGGGAATGAGAATGAGCAGTTCTTC
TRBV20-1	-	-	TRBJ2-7	CSAGRTYEQYF	TGCAGTGCTGGGAGGACCTACGAGCAGTACTTC
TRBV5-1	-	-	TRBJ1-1	CASRRMQDSEAFF	TGCGCCAGCAGACGAATGCAGGACAGTGAAGCTTTCTTT
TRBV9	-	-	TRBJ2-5	CASSVDRVETQYF	TGTGCCAGCAGCGTAGACAGGGTGGAGACCCAGTACTTC
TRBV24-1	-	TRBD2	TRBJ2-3	CATSESRLAGISTDTQYF	TGTGCCACCAGTGAGTCCCGACTAGCGGGGATTAGCACAGATACGCAGTATTTT
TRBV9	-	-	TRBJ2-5	CASSVEGSLETQYF	TGTGCCAGCAGCGTAGAGGGGTCATTGGAGACCCAGTACTTC
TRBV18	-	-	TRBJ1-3	CASFGPGAHSGNTIYF	TGTGCCAGCTTTGGGCCAGGGGCCCACTCTGGAAACACCATATATTTT
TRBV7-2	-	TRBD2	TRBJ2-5	CASSLVVSGTQTQYF	TGTGCCAGCAGCTTAGTGGTTAGCGGGACCCAGACCCAGTACTTC
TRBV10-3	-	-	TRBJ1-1	CAIKGDTEAFF	TGTGCCATCAAGGGGGACACTGAAGCTTTCTTT
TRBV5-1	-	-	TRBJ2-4	CASSPDRGGGAKNIQYF	TGCGCCAGCAGCCCCGATAGGGGCGGTGGGGCCAAAAACATTCAGTACTTC
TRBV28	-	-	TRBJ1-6	CASSFTGTQYNSPLHF	TGTGCCAGCAGTTTTACCGGGACACAATATAATTCACCCCTCCACTTT
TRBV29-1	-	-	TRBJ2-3	CSVGQGADTQYF	TGCAGCGTTGGACAAGGGGCAGATACGCAGTATTTT
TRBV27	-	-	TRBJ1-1	CAAGRALTEAFF	TGTGCCGCGGGACGGGCCCTCACTGAAGCTTTCTTT
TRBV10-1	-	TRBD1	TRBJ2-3	CASSGNDRVWGEDTQYF	TGCGCCAGCAGTGGGAACGACAGGGTATGGGGCGAGGATACGCAGTATTTT
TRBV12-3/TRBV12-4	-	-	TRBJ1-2	CASSPDRNYGYTF	TGTGCCAGCAGCCCGGACAGAAACTATGGCTACACCTTC
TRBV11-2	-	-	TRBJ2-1	CASSLVWTDDNEQFF	TGTGCCAGCAGCTTAGTGTGGACTGACGACAATGAGCAGTTCTTC
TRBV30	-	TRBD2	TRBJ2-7	CAWSVGLASPGQYF	TGTGCCTGGAGCGTAGGACTAGCTTCCCCCGGGCAGTACTTC
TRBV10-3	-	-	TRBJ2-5	CAISEGQSQETQYF	TGTGCCATCAGTGAGGGACAGAGTCAAGAGACCCAGTACTTC
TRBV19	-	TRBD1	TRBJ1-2	CASTTGAAGYTF	TGTGCCAGCACCACAGGGGCGGCAGGCTACACCTTC
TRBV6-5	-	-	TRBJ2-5	CASSLPGVGETQYF	TGTGCCAGCAGCCTACCAGGGGTAGGAGAGACCCAGTACTTC
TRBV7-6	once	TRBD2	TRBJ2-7	CASSLVAGGLSYEQYF	TGTGCCAGCAGCTTAGTAGCGGGGGGACTGTCCTACGAGCAGTACTTC
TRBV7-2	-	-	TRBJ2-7	CASSQPNSYEQYF	TGTGCCAGCAGCCAACCTAACTCCTACGAGCAGTACTTC
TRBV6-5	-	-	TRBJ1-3	CASSRDSSSGNTIYF	TGTGCCAGCAGTCGTGACAGTTCCTCTGGAAACACCATATATTTT
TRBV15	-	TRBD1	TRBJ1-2	CATSRSSQGHSYTF	TGTGCCACCAGCAGAAGTTCACAGGGGCATAGCTACACCTTC
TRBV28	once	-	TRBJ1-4	CASKVRQVAEKLFF	TGTGCCAGCAAAGTCAGACAGGTAGCTGAAAAACTGTTTTTT
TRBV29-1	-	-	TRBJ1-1	CSVVRGRHTEAFF	TGCAGCGTTGTTCGGGGGAGGCATACTGAAGCTTTCTTT
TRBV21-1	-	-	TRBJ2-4	CASSNGTEQYF	TGTGCCAGCAGCAATGGGACAGAACAGTACTTC
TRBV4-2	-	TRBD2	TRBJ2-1	CASSQEGLAYNEQFF	TGTGCCAGCAGCCAAGAGGGACTAGCTTACAATGAGCAGTTCTTC
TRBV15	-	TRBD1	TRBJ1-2	CATSQTGAGGYTF	TGTGCCACCAGCCAGACAGGGGCGGGTGGCTACACCTTC
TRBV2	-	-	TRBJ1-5	CASTLERGKANQPQHF	TGTGCCAGCACCTTAGAGAGAGGAAAGGCCAATCAGCCCCAGCATTTT
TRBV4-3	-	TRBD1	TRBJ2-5	CASSFRTGGNVETQYF	TGCGCCAGCAGCTTCAGGACAGGGGGGAATGTGGAGACCCAGTACTTC
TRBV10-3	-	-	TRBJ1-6	CAILGGEQNSPLHF	TGTGCCATATTGGGAGGGGAGCAGAATTCACCCCTCCACTTT
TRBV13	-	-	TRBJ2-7	CASSFGSSGIGSTMEQYF	TGTGCCAGCAGCTTCGGTTCTTCGGGTATCGGGTCTACGATGGAGCAGTACTTC
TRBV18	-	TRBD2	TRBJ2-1	CASSVAGGSYNEQFF	TGTGCCAGCTCCGTAGCGGGGGGTTCCTACAATGAGCAGTTCTTC
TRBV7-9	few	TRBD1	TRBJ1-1	CASRKRDRILKGVNTEAFF	TGTGCCAGCCGCAAGAGGGACAGAATATTAAAGGGGGTGAACACTGAAGCTTTCTTT
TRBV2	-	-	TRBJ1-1	CASSAVQNTEAFF	TGTGCCAGCAGCGCGGTCCAGAACACTGAAGCTTTCTTT
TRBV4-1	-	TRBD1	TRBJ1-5	CASSQAPGERGRGPNQPQHF	TGCGCCAGCAGCCAAGCTCCCGGGGAAAGGGGGCGCGGTCCGAATCAGCCCCAGCATTTT
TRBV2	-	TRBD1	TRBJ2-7	CASSEMGQTPPYEQYF	TGTGCCAGCAGTGAAATGGGACAGACCCCTCCCTACGAGCAGTACTTC
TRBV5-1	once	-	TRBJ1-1	CASNARVPGLDEAFF	TGCGCCAGCAACGCCAGGGTTCCCGGTTTAGATGAAGCTTTCTTT
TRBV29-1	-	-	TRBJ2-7	CSVEGTGIGEQYF	TGCAGCGTTGAAGGTACAGGGATAGGCGAGCAGTACTTC
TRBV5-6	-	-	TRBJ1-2	CASSDTGGWGYTF	TGTGCCAGCAGCGATACAGGTGGTTGGGGCTACACCTTC
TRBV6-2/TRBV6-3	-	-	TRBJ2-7	CASSHNYEQYF	TGTGCCAGCAGCCACAACTACGAGCAGTACTTC
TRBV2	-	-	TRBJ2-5	CASSGLDPETQYF	TGTGCCAGCAGTGGACTAGACCCAGAGACCCAGTACTTC
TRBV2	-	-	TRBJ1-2	CASTGLAYTF	TGTGCCAGCACGGGGTTGGCCTACACCTTC
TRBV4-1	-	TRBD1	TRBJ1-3	CASSQGTGGSGNTIYF	TGCGCCAGCAGCCAAGGGACAGGGGGGAGTGGAAACACCATATATTTT